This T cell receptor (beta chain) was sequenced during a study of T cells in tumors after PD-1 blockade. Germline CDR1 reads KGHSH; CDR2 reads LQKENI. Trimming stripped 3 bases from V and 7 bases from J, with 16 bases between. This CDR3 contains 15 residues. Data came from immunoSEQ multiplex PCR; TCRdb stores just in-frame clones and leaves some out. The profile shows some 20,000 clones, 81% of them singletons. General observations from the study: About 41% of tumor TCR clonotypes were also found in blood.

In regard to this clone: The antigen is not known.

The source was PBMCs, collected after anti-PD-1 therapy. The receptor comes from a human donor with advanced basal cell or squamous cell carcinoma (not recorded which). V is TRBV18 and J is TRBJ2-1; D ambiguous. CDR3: CASSPEDDLTNEQFF. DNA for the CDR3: TGTGCCAGCTCACCGGAAGACGACTTGACGAATGAGCAGTTCTTC.